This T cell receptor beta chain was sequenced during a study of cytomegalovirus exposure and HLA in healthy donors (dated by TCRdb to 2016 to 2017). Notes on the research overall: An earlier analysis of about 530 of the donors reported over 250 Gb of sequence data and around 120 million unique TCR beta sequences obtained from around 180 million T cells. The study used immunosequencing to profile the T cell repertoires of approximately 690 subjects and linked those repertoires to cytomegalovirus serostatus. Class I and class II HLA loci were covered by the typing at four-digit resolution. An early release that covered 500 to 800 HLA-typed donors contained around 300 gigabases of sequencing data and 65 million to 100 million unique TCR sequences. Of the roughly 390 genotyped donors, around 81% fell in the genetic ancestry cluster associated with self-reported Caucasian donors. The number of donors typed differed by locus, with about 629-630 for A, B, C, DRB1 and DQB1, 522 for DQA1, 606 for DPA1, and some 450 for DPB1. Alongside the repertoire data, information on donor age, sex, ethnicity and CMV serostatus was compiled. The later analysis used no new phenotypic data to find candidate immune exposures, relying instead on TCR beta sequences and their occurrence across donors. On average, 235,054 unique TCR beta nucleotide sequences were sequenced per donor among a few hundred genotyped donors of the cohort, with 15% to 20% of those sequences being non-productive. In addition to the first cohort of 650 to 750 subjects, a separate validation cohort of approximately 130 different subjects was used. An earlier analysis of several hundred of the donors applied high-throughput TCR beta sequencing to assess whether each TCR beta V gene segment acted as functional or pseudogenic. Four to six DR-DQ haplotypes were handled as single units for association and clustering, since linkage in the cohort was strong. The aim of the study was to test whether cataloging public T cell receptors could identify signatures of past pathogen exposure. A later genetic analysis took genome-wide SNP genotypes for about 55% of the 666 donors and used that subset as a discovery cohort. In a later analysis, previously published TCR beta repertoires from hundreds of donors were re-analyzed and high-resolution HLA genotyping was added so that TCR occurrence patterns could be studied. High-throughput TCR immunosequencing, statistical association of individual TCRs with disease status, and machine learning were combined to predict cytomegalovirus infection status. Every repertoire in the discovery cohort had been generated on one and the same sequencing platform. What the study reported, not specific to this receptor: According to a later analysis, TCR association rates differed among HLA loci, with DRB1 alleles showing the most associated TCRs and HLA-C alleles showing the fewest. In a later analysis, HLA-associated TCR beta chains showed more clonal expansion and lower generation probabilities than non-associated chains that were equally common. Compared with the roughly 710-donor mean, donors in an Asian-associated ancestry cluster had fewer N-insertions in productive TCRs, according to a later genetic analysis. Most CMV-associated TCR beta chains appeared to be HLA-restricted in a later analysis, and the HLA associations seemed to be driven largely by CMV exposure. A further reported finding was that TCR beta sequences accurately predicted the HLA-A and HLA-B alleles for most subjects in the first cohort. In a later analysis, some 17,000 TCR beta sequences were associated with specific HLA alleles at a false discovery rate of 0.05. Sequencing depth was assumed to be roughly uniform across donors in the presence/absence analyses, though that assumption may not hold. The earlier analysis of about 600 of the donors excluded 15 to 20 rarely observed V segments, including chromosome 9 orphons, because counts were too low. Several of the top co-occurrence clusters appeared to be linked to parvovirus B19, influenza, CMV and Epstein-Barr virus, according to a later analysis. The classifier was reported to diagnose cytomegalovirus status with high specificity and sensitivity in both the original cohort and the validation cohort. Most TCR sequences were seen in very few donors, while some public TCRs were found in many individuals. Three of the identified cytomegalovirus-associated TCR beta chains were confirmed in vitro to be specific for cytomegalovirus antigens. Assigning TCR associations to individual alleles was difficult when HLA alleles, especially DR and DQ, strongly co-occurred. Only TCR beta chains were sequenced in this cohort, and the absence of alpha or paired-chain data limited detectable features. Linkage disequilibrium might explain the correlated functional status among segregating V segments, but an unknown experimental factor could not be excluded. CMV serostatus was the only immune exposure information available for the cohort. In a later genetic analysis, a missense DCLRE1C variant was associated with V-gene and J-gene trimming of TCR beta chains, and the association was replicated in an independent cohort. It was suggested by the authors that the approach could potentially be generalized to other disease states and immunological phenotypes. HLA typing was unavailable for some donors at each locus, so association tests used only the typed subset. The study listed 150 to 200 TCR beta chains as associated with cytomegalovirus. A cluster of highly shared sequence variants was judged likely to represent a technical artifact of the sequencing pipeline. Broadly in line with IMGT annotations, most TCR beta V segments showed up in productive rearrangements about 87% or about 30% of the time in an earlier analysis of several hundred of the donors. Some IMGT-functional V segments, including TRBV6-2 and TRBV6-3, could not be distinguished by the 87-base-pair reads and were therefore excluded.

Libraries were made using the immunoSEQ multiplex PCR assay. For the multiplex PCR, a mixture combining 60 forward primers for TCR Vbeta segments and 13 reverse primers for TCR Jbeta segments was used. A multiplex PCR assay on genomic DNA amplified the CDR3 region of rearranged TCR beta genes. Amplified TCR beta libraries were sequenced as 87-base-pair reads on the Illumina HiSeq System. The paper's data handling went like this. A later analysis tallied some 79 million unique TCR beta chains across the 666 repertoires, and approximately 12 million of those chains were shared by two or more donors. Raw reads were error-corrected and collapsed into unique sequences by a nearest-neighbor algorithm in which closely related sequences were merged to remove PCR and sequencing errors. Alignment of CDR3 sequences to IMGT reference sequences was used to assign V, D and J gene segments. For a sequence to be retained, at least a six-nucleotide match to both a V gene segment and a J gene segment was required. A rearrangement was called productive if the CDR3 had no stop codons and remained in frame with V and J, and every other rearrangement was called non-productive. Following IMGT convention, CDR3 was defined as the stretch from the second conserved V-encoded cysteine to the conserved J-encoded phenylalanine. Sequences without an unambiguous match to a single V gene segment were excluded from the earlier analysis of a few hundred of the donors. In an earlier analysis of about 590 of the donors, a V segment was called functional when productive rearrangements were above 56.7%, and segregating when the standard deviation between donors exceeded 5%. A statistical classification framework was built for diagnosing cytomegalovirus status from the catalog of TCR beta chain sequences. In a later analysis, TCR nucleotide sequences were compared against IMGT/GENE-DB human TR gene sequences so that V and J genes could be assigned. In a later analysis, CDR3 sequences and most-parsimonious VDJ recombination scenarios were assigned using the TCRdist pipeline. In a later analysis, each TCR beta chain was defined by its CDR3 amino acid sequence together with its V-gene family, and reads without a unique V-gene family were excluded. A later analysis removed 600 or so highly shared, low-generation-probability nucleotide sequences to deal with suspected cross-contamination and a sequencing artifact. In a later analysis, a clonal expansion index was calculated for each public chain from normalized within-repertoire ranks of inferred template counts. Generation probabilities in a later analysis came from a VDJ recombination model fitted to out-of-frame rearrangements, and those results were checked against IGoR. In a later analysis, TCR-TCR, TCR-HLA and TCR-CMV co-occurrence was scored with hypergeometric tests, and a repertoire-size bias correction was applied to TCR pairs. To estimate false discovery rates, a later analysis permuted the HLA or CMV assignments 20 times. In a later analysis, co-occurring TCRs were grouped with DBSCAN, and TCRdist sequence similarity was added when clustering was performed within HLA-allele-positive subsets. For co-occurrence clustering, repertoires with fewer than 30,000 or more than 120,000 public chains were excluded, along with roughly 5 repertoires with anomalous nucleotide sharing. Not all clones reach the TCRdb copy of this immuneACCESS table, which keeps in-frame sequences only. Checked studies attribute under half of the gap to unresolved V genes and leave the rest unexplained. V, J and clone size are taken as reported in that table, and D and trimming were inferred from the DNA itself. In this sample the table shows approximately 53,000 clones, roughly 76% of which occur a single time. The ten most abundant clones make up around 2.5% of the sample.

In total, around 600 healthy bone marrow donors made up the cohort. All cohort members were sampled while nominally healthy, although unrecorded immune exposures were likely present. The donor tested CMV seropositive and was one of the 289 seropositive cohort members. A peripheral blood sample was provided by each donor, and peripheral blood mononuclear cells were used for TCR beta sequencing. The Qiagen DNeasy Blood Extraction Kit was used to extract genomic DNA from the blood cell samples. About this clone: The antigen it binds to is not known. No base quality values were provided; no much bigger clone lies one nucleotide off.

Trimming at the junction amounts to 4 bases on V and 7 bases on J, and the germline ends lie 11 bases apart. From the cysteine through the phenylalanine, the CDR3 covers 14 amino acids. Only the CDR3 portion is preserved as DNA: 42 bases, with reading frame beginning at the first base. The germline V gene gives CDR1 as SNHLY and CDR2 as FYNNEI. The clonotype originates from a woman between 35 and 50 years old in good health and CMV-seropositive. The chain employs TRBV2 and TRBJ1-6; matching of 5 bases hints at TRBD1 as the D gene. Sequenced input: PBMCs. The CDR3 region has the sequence CASSVTAPNSPLHF. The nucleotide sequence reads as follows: TGTGCCAGCAGTGTGACAGCACCGAATTCACCCCTCCACTTT.